Detailed here is one T cell receptor beta chain. Treatment of the sample: 19 received Ad26.COV2.S at low or high dose, single or two shots; 5 received placebo; per-sample allocation not given. Repertoires come from day 63 after the first vaccine or placebo injection. Sequenced by immunoSEQ multiplex PCR; TCRdb stores in-frame clones only, minus some. In the table there are some 500,000 clones, roughly nine tenths of which are singletons. These data originate in a study of Ad26.COV2.S vaccination and SARS-CoV-2 variants. This CDR3 contains 14 residues. The germline V and J ends were trimmed by 2 bases and 3 bases, with 7 bases remaining between them. The V gene's germline CDR1 is MNHEY and CDR2 SMNVEV (reference sequence).

The chain combines TRBV27 with TRBJ2-2; D gene unclear. Here the sequenced sample was peripheral blood, taken in a trial of Ad26.COV2.S vaccine versus placebo. This receptor was taken from a person aged 18-60 years who received the Ad26.COV2.S COVID-19 vaccine or a placebo. CDR3 residues: CASSLDAYTGELFF. In DNA form, the CDR3 reads TGTGCCAGCAGTTTAGACGCTTACACCGGGGAGCTGTTTTTT.